These 21 T cell receptor beta chains originate from one sample sequenced in a study of beta chain features in type 1 diabetes. Since all of the isolated RNA was reverse transcribed, expressed TCRB transcripts were what got sequenced. Data came from immunoSEQ multiplex PCR; TCRdb stores just in-frame clones and leaves some out. The sample records some 70,000 clones, roughly 50% being singletons. These receptors have no known antigen. Study-wide results and caveats: Patients with Type 1 diabetes showed moderately but significantly shorter TCRB CDR3s in all four CD4+ subsets.

Specimen: central memory CD4+ T cells from blood. The receptors shown here come from a man aged 30 to 45 with type 1 diabetes.

This clone was counted between two and nine times. The chain combines TRBV13 with TRBJ2-3; TRBD2 matches 9 bases. This CDR3 spans 17 amino acids. Losses at the gene ends were 0 bases for V and 5 bases for J; bases not matched to a gene: 9. The germline gives CDR1 PRHDT, CDR2 FYEKMQ (reference sequence). CDR3 bases: TGTGCCAGCAGCTTAGGGTCTGTAAGCGGGGGGCGAGATACGCAGTATTTT. As protein: CASSLGSVSGGRDTQYF.

The chain combines TRBV7-6 with TRBJ1-6, with a possible D match to TRBD1 (6 bases). The CDR3 covers 15 residues. Looked up from germline, CDR1 is SGHVS and CDR2 is FNYEAQ. The germline V and J ends were trimmed by 1 base and 7 bases, with 11 bases remaining between them. The CDR3: CASSLEGDRNSPLHF. In DNA form, the CDR3 reads TGTGCCAGCAGCTTAGAAGGAGACAGGAATTCACCCCTCCACTTT.

This chain joins TRBV5-1 and TRBJ1-4; 9 bases line up with TRBD1. The CDR3 is made up of 14 amino acids. The ends lost 4 bases at V and 7 bases at J; junction bases unmatched: 5. The germline gives CDR1 SGHRS, CDR2 YFSETQ. Here the CDR3 DNA reads TGCGCCAGCAGCACCGGGACAGGGCGTGAAAAACTGTTTTTT. This codes for CASSTGTGREKLFF. Looking up the rest from reference TRBV5-1 and TRBJ1-4 gives the full variable domain: KAGVTQTPRYLIKTRGQQVTLSCSPISGHRSVSWYQQTPGQGLQFLFEYFSETQRNKGNFPGRFSGRQFSNSRSEMNVSTLELGDSALYLCASSTGTGREKLFFGSGTQLSVL.

This clone was observed a handful of times. This chain joins TRBV10-2 and TRBJ2-7, with 7 bases lining up with TRBD1. Germline V lookup: CDR1 WSHSY, CDR2 SAAADI. J gave up 3 bases and V 7 bases, and 3 bases lay outside the gene matches. The CDR3 is made up of 12 amino acids. As DNA, the CDR3 is TGCGCCAGCAAGGGACAGTTCTACGAGCAGTACTTC. Its protein is CASKGQFYEQYF.

The gene calls are TRBV9 and TRBJ2-2; D might be TRBD2 (6 bases). There are 16 residues in the CDR3. V lost 3 bases and J 0 bases, leaving 12 bases between the germline ends. Germline-derived CDR1 and CDR2 are SGDLS and YYNGEE. DNA of the CDR3: TGTGCCAGCAGCGCATTCGGAGGGTCGAACACCGGGGAGCTGTTTTTT. Residues: CASSAFGGSNTGELFF.

The CDR3 coding sequence is TGTGCCTGGAGGAGGAGCAGGGGCGGGGAGCTGTTTTTT. Protein: CAWRRSRGGELFF. The rearrangement uses TRBV30 and TRBJ2-2; possible D gene TRBD1, 6 bases. V was trimmed by 3 bases and J by 7 bases, leaving 12 bases between them. Germline CDR1 reads GTSNPN; CDR2 reads SVGIG (reference sequence). The CDR3 sequence is 13 residues long. Looking up the rest from reference TRBV30 and TRBJ2-2 gives the full variable domain: SQTIHQWPATLVQPVGSPLSLECTVEGTSNPNLYWYRQAAGRGLQLLFYSVGIGQISSEVPQNLSASRPQDRQFILSSKKLLLSDSGFYLCAWRRSRGGELFFGEGSRLTVL.

The chain links TRBV6-6 to TRBJ1-1; no definite D call. V was cut by 4 bases and J by 7 bases, with 4 bases left in between. Germline V gene sequence: CDR1 MNHNY, CDR2 SVGAGI (reference sequence). The CDR3 runs 10 residues. CDR3 bases: TGTGCCAGCAGTTTTCGTGAAGCTTTCTTT. It translates to CASSFREAFF.

The chain is built from TRBV6-6 and TRBJ2-1; 10 nucleotides agree with TRBD2. This CDR3 is built from 14 residues. Trimming cost V 5 bases and J 3 bases; bases outside gene matches: 1. Germline values: CDR1 MNHNY, CDR2 SVGAGI (reference sequence). The CDR3 loop reads CASSKREGYNEQFF. The CDR3 nucleotides read TGTGCCAGCAGTAAGCGGGAGGGCTACAATGAGCAGTTCTTC.

The rearrangement joins TRBV6-1 to TRBJ2-7; TRBD2 might be the D (5 bases). V was cut by 2 bases and J by 6 bases, with 11 bases left in between. The CDR3 runs to 13 residues. Per the germline V gene, CDR1 is MNHNS and CDR2 is SASEGT. The CDR3 sequence: CASSERERLEQYF. In nucleotides, the CDR3 is TGTGCCAGCAGTGAACGGGAAAGACTCGAGCAGTACTTC.

The rearrangement uses TRBV25-1 and TRBJ2-7; 8 nucleotides agree with TRBD1. J lost 4 bases, V lost 4 bases, and 6 bases had no gene match. The germline V gene encodes CDR1 MGHDK and CDR2 SYGVNS. CDR3 size: 14 residues. CDR3 DNA sequence: TGTGCCAGCAGTGGTACAGGGGGTTTATACGAGCAGTACTTC. Protein sequence: CASSGTGGLYEQYF.

The table lists this clone with a few counts. The chain employs TRBV11-3 and TRBJ2-3; possible D gene TRBD2, 6 bases. This CDR3 is built from 16 residues. V lost 5 bases, J lost 0 bases, and 15 bases lay in between. Germline CDR1 is SGHNT and CDR2 is YENEEA. This chain's CDR3 is CASSPRDSKSTDTQYF. CDR3 nucleotides: TGTGCCAGCAGCCCCCGGGACTCCAAGAGCACAGATACGCAGTATTTT.

The V and J genes are TRBV6-1 and TRBJ2-1; the D is unclear. This CDR3 region has 13 residues. Deletions cut 4 bases from V and 3 bases from J, with 7 bases between. Germline CDR1 and CDR2: MNHNS and SASEGT. CDR3 loop: CASSGQVYNEQFF. The DNA of the CDR3 is TGTGCCAGCAGTGGCCAGGTCTACAATGAGCAGTTCTTC.

This clone was observed a handful of times. This sequence joins TRBV5-4 and TRBJ2-7; TRBD1 is a possible D gene (5 bases). Germline assignment: CDR1 SGHNT and CDR2 YYREEE (reference sequence). The CDR3 spans 13 residues. Trimming left V 1 base short and J 5 bases short, with 10 bases between. For the CDR3, the DNA is TGTGCCAGCAGCTTGAATCAGGGCGACGAGCAGTACTTC. Amino acids: CASSLNQGDEQYF.

The sample holds a few counts of this clone. The chain employs TRBV7-2 and TRBJ2-3; 9 bases map to TRBD1. The germline CDR1 and CDR2 sequences are SGHTA and FQGNSA. Trimming removed 1 base from V and 5 bases from J; junction bases left unmatched: 7. The CDR3 length is 16 residues. The CDR3 region is CASSLGGTGYEDTQYF. CDR3 coding DNA: TGTGCCAGCAGCTTAGGAGGGACAGGGTATGAAGATACGCAGTATTTT.

The rearrangement joins TRBV5-1 to TRBJ1-1, with unresolved D. The ends were cut back, 0 bases at V and 6 bases at J, with 9 bases in the middle. CDR3 size: 13 residues. Looked up from germline, CDR1 is SGHRS and CDR2 is YFSETQ. The CDR3 DNA reads TGCGCCAGCAGCTTGGACAGCTGGGCTGAAGCTTTCTTT. Its translation: CASSLDSWAEAFF.

The chain uses TRBV30 and TRBJ1-2; no clear D gene. The CDR3 is made up of 12 amino acids. Germline V CDR1 and CDR2: GTSNPN, SVGIG (reference sequence). V lost 4 bases, J lost 4 bases, and 10 bases lay in between. The CDR3 is CAWTPGPYGYTF. CDR3 in DNA: TGTGCCTGGACCCCAGGCCCCTATGGCTACACCTTC.

V is TRBV23-1 and J is TRBJ2-5; 7 bases are shared with TRBD2. TRBV23-1 is an ORF, and what it does is uncertain. With 3 bases clipped from V and 3 bases from J, the junction kept 10 bases outside the gene matches. The CDR3 extends over 16 amino acids. The CDR3 here is CASSHPTPAGEETQYF. CDR3 in DNA: TGCGCCAGCAGTCACCCAACCCCGGCGGGGGAAGAGACCCAGTACTTC.

This clone was observed a handful of times. V usage is TRBV7-2 and J usage is TRBJ2-2; a possible D gene is TRBD2 (6 bases). The ends were cut back, 0 bases at V and 4 bases at J, with 9 bases in the middle. The CDR3 runs to 15 residues. Looked up from germline, CDR1 is SGHTA and CDR2 is FQGNSA. CDR3 in DNA: TGTGCCAGCAGCTTAGCGGGACTTTCCACCGGGGAGCTGTTTTTT. This codes for CASSLAGLSTGELFF.

The CDR3, as DNA: TGTGCCAGCAGTGAAGAGAGTGGACTATCGGCGACCCAGTACTTC. It yields the protein CASSEESGLSATQYF. The V call is TRBV6-1, the J call TRBJ2-5, with a weak D call TRBD2 (6 bases). Germline loops: CDR1 MNHNS, CDR2 SASEGT. Between the trimmed V and J ends, which lost 1 base and 7 bases, there was a span of 16 bases. There are 15 residues in the CDR3.

Ten or more counts support this clone. The chain couples TRBV30 to TRBJ2-3, with 12 bases fitting TRBD2. The CDR3 loop spans 17 amino acids. J lost 6 bases, V lost 1 base, and 11 bases had no gene match. In germline, CDR1 is GTSNPN, CDR2 SVGIG (reference sequence). The CDR3 is CAWSARLAGAIRDTQYF. In nucleotides, the CDR3 is TGTGCCTGGAGTGCCCGACTAGCGGGGGCGATCCGGGATACGCAGTATTTT. Drawing the rest from reference TRBV30 and TRBJ2-3, the complete variable domain is SQTIHQWPATLVQPVGSPLSLECTVEGTSNPNLYWYRQAAGRGLQLLFYSVGIGQISSEVPQNLSASRPQDRQFILSSKKLLLSDSGFYLCAWSARLAGAIRDTQYFGPGTRLTVL.

The CDR3 sequence: CASTRGVGGGGNEQFF. The CDR3 DNA reads as TGCGCCAGCACCCGGGGGGTTGGCGGGGGTGGCAATGAGCAGTTCTTC. The V and J genes are TRBV5-1 and TRBJ2-1, with 7 bases lining up with TRBD2. This CDR3 region has 16 residues. Unmatched junction bases numbered 15, after V lost 6 bases and J lost 6 bases. Germline lookup yields CDR1 SGHRS and CDR2 YFSETQ.